Below, 5 T cell receptor beta chains from the same sample are listed, as sequenced in a study of shared clonotypes between healthy human individuals. The protocol was immunoSEQ multiplex PCR, while the TCRdb copy is restricted to in-frame clones and leaves out a portion. The sample shows about 580,000 clones, nearly 98% of them seen only once. Naive CD8 isolation took CD45RO-negative cells positively selected for CCR7 and excluded terminally differentiated effector memory CD45RA+ cells. The sequenced sample consisted of naive CD8+ T cells sorted from blood. The receptors come from a man under 40 in good health.

The J gene is TRBJ2-1, the V gene TRBV14; D is undetermined. CDR1 SGHDN and CDR2 FVKESK come from the germline V gene. Trimming shortened V by 4 bases and J by 7 bases, and 11 bases separated the two germline ends. CDR3 length: 13 residues. The CDR3 here is CASSRLPMNEQFF. CDR3 nucleotide sequence: TGTGCCAGCAGCCGTCTTCCTATGAATGAGCAGTTCTTC.

The V gene is TRBV11-2, the J gene TRBJ2-7; 7 bases are a match to TRBD2. CDR3 length: 14 amino acids. V shed 3 bases, J shed 0 bases, and the junction held 2 bases outside the gene matches. Germline V gives CDR1 SGHAT, CDR2 FQNNGV. CDR3 sequence (DNA): TGTGCCAGCAGCTTTGGGGGGGACTCCTACGAGCAGTACTTC. This sequence encodes CASSFGGDSYEQYF.

This chain joins TRBV5-4 and TRBJ2-5; 12 nucleotides line up with TRBD1. J gave up 5 bases and V 2 bases, and 7 bases lay outside the gene matches. This CDR3 has 16 residues. In germline, CDR1 is SGHNT, CDR2 YYREEE (reference sequence). The CDR3 sequence: CASSLPGQGAWETQYF. The CDR3 region has the DNA TGTGCCAGCAGCTTACCGGGACAGGGGGCGTGGGAGACCCAGTACTTC.

The J gene is TRBJ1-5, the V gene TRBV19, with D unclear. Germline CDR1 LNHDA, CDR2 SQIVND (reference sequence). This CDR3 is built from 13 residues. V gave up 3 bases and J gave up 4 bases, with 7 bases separating them. The DNA of the CDR3 is TGTGCCAGTAGTATCTATCCAAATCAGCCCCAGCATTTT. Translated, it gives CASSIYPNQPQHF.

The gene calls are TRBV10-3 and TRBJ2-3; TRBD2 is a possible D gene (5 bases). Looked up from germline, CDR1 is ENHRY and CDR2 is SYGVKD. V lost 0 bases and J 3 bases, leaving 10 bases between the germline ends. The CDR3 is made up of 15 amino acids. CDR3 region: CAISESLDLTDTQYF. DNA of the CDR3: TGTGCCATCAGTGAGTCTTTGGACTTGACAGATACGCAGTATTTT.